The clone carrying this T cell receptor (beta chain) was seen more than once but under ten times. TCR beta VDJ and CDR3 profiling used genomic DNA as template. TCRdb recomputed calls from the reads with MiXCR, one row per CDR3 protein. This table has some 120,000 distinct CDR3 sequences, less than 50% appearing once. V was shortened by 5 bases and J by 5 bases, with 15 bases between the two germline ends. CDR3 length: 14 amino acids. This sample stems from a study of CD8+CD57+ T cells in acquired aplastic anemia. All sequencing subjects had displayed CD8+CD57+ cell expansion on flow cytometry. V and J are TRBV12-3 or TRBV12-4 and TRBJ1-2; weak D call: TRBD1 (6 bases). The sequenced material came from sorted CD4+, CD8+, or CD8+CD57+ T cells (not recorded which) from PBMCs. This clonotype originated in a human donor with aplastic anemia. The CDR3: CASSPFGQTYGYTF. In DNA form, the CDR3 reads TGTGCCAGCAGTCCCTTTGGACAGACTTATGGCTACACCTTC.